One and the same sample provided the 10 T cell receptor beta chains below, sequenced in a study of blood T cell repertoires in COVID-19. Assay used: immunoSEQ multiplex PCR; TCRdb lists only in-frame clones, some missing. The table records about 160,000 clones, approximately 92% of them present only once. The sequencing input was peripheral blood. These receptors came from a woman aged 45-65 years with acute or convalescent COVID-19.

V usage is TRBV7-2 and J usage is TRBJ2-7; 9 positions agree with TRBD1. The trim removed 3 bases at V and 3 bases at J, leaving 3 bases unmatched. The CDR3 totals 14 residues. The germline gives CDR1 SGHTA, CDR2 FQGNSA. CDR3 sequence reads: CASSLGQGDYEQYF. DNA of the CDR3: TGTGCCAGCAGCTTGGGACAGGGTGACTACGAGCAGTACTTC.

Written as DNA, the CDR3 is TGTGCCAGCACCAAAGGTCCAGGCGTAAGGGAAAAACTGTTTTTT. Translated: CASTKGPGVREKLFF. V and J are TRBV11-2 and TRBJ1-4; D ambiguous. Between the trimmed V and J ends, which lost 7 bases and 8 bases, there was a span of 20 bases. This CDR3 spans 15 amino acids. The germline V gene encodes CDR1 SGHAT and CDR2 FQNNGV.

This chain connects TRBV30 to TRBJ1-5; the D is unclear. The CDR3 sequence is 12 residues long. V lost 8 bases and J 4 bases, leaving 12 bases between the germline ends. Per the germline V gene, CDR1 is GTSNPN and CDR2 is SVGIG (reference sequence). CDR3 DNA: TGTGCCCAGAGCGGGCTAAATCAGCCCCAGCATTTT. It is translated as CAQSGLNQPQHF.

V and J are TRBV5-4 and TRBJ2-4; D may be TRBD1 (6 bases). The germline V gene encodes CDR1 SGHNT and CDR2 YYREEE (reference sequence). V shed 4 bases and J shed 0 bases, with 8 bases lying between them. This CDR3 is built from 14 residues. CDR3 in DNA: TGTGCCAGCAGCCACAGGGAAGCCAAAAACATTCAGTACTTC. This encodes CASSHREAKNIQYF.

The chain is built from TRBV4-3 and TRBJ2-7; TRBD2 agrees at 13 bases. Germline V gene sequence: CDR1 LGHNA, CDR2 YSLEER. The CDR3 spans 18 residues. J gave up 7 bases and V 5 bases, and 17 bases lay outside the gene matches. Written as DNA, the CDR3 is TGCGCCAGCAGCTCCGATTCCCCGACTAGCGGGAGGCCGCGGGAGCAGTACTTC. It codes for CASSSDSPTSGRPREQYF.

The V and J genes are TRBV30 and TRBJ1-1, with D maybe TRBD1 (5 bases). The CDR3 runs 13 residues. V was shortened by 4 bases and J by 4 bases, with 13 bases between the two germline ends. CDR1 GTSNPN and CDR2 SVGIG come from the germline V gene (reference sequence). CDR3 coding DNA: TGTGCCTGGACCTTCGGGAGGGGCACTGAAGCTTTCTTT. Amino acid sequence: CAWTFGRGTEAFF.

This chain uses TRBV2 with TRBJ2-6, with D possibly TRBD1 on 5 matching bases. The CDR3 has 15 residues. From germline, CDR1 is SNHLY and CDR2 FYNNEI. Trimming took 1 base from V and 2 from J, leaving 6 bases between them. CDR3 protein: CASSEGTTGANVLTF. CDR3 bases: TGTGCCAGCAGTGAAGGGACAACTGGGGCCAACGTCCTGACTTTC. The entire variable domain, with the rest obtained from reference TRBV2 and TRBJ2-6, is as follows: EPEVTQTPSHQVTQMGQEVILRCVPISNHLYFYWYRQILGQKVEFLVSFYNNEISEKSEIFDDQFSVERPDGSNFTLKIRSTKLEDSAMYFCASSEGTTGANVLTFGAGSRLTVL.

V is TRBV27 and J is TRBJ2-7; a possible D gene is TRBD2 (6 bases). Looked up from germline, CDR1 is MNHEY and CDR2 is SMNVEV (reference sequence). Trimming pared 5 bases from V and 2 bases from J, leaving 16 bases between. This CDR3 has 15 amino acids. Here the CDR3 DNA reads TGTGCCAGCAGTGCTTCCGGGACTTTTACCTACGAGCAGTACTTC. It encodes CASSASGTFTYEQYF.

This clone was detected only once. The J gene is TRBJ2-1, the V gene TRBV2; D is perhaps TRBD1 (5 bases). Trimming removed 5 bases from V and 4 bases from J, with 18 bases in between. The CDR3 runs 16 residues. CDR1 and CDR2 (germline): SNHLY, FYNNEI. CDR3 in amino acids: CASSPFGQGEYNEQFF. The CDR3 coding sequence is TGTGCCAGCAGTCCTTTTGGGCAGGGCGAGTACAATGAGCAGTTCTTC.

The chain is built from TRBV24-1 and TRBJ2-1; possibly TRBD1 for D (6 bases). The V gene's germline CDR1 is KGHDR and CDR2 SFDVKD. The V end was cut by 5 bases, the J end by 2 bases, with 12 bases between. The CDR3 is 15 amino acids. Here the CDR3 reads CATSAIGGPYNEQFF. The CDR3 DNA is TGTGCCACCAGTGCTATAGGGGGTCCCTACAATGAGCAGTTCTTC.